The rows below give T cell receptor beta chains drawn from one sample of a study of technical replicates of blood from a handful of donors. Here immunoSEQ multiplex PCR was the method, and the copy in TCRdb shows in-frame clones only, minus some. Among under 95,000 clones listed, about 94% were seen once. The sequencing input was T cells isolated from PBMCs. All receptors come from a human donor in good health. Both conserved end residues are part of each CDR3. Fields, in order: clone size, V gene, J gene, D gene, CDR3 protein, CDR3 DNA. A D gene is named only where the DNA matches it firmly. The size entry is marked missing in some rows and otherwise reads once, few, many or a size class.

size: -
V: TRBV19
J: TRBJ2-6
D: -
CDR3: CASSIVAPGYSGANVLTF
DNA: TGTGCCAGTAGTATAGTGGCGCCAGGCTACTCTGGGGCCAACGTCCTGACTTTC

size: -
V: TRBV19
J: TRBJ2-3
D: TRBD2
CDR3: CASSIHPPEIGLARTDTQYF
DNA: TGTGCCAGTAGTATCCACCCCCCCGAAATTGGACTAGCCCGCACAGATACGCAGTATTTT

size: -
V: TRBV7-9
J: TRBJ2-7
D: -
CDR3: CASSLGSAATYEQYF
DNA: TGTGCCAGCAGCTTAGGCTCGGCGGCGACCTACGAGCAGTACTTC

size: once
V: TRBV4-1
J: TRBJ2-7
D: -
CDR3: CASSQGELIHEQYF
DNA: TGCGCCAGCAGCCAAGGGGAGCTTATCCACGAGCAGTACTTC

size: -
V: TRBV6-5
J: TRBJ2-6
D: -
CDR3: CASWGQGRANVLTF
DNA: TGTGCCAGCTGGGGGCAGGGGAGGGCCAACGTCCTGACTTTC

size: -
V: TRBV19
J: TRBJ2-2
D: -
CDR3: CASSIILGQGELFF
DNA: TGTGCCAGTAGTATAATCCTGGGGCAAGGGGAGCTGTTTTTT

size: -
V: TRBV6-1
J: TRBJ1-1
D: TRBD1
CDR3: CASKTGRNTEAFF
DNA: TGTGCCAGCAAGACAGGGAGGAACACTGAAGCTTTCTTT

size: -
V: TRBV7-9
J: TRBJ2-1
D: -
CDR3: CASSLWAGNFGSSYNEQFF
DNA: TGTGCCAGCAGCTTATGGGCGGGGAACTTCGGAAGCTCCTACAATGAGCAGTTCTTC

size: -
V: TRBV19
J: TRBJ2-5
D: -
CDR3: CASRPDTQETQYF
DNA: TGTGCCAGTAGACCAGATACCCAAGAGACCCAGTACTTC

size: -
V: TRBV5-5
J: TRBJ2-3
D: -
CDR3: CASSLEGTLPDTQYF
DNA: TGTGCCAGCAGCTTGGAGGGGACTTTACCAGATACGCAGTATTTT

size: -
V: TRBV5-1
J: TRBJ1-1
D: -
CDR3: CASGGTGLTEAFF
DNA: TGCGCCAGCGGGGGGACGGGTCTCACTGAAGCTTTCTTT

size: once
V: TRBV27
J: TRBJ2-7
D: -
CDR3: CASSPFGAGAYEQYF
DNA: TGTGCCAGCAGTCCCTTTGGGGCAGGGGCCTACGAGCAGTACTTC

size: -
V: TRBV10-3
J: TRBJ2-1
D: TRBD1
CDR3: CAISDRDRIGEQFF
DNA: TGTGCCATCAGTGACCGGGACAGAATTGGCGAGCAGTTCTTC

size: -
V: TRBV5-1
J: TRBJ2-7
D: TRBD2
CDR3: CASSLGLASEQYF
DNA: TGCGCCAGCAGCTTGGGACTAGCGAGCGAGCAGTACTTC

size: -
V: TRBV9
J: TRBJ1-6
D: -
CDR3: CASSVRGGDSPLHF
DNA: TGTGCCAGCAGCGTACGCGGGGGAGATTCACCCCTCCACTTT